This T cell receptor beta chain emerged from a study of control samples from healthy donors and cancer patients. Libraries were prepared by immunoSEQ multiplex PCR; TCRdb keeps only in-frame clonotypes and omits some of them. The table includes 100,000 or so clones, 83% detected once. This CDR3 has 12 residues. With 6 bases removed from V and 7 bases from J, the gap between germline ends came to 12 bases. CDR1 is MNHEY, CDR2 SVGAGI, per germline. The TCR was taken from a woman aged 45-65 years in good health. The sequenced material came from blood. The chain uses TRBV6-5 and TRBJ1-1; D ambiguous. The CDR3 spells CASSADRIEAFF. Here the CDR3 DNA reads TGTGCCAGCAGCGCCGACCGAATTGAAGCTTTCTTT.